This T cell receptor (beta chain) was profiled in a study of cytomegalovirus exposure and HLA in healthy donors. Germline V gene sequence: CDR1 LNHDA, CDR2 SQIVND (reference sequence). This CDR3 is built from 14 residues. V gave up 3 bases and J gave up 6 bases, with 12 bases separating them. 13 Jbeta primers and 60 Vbeta primers were used for the PCR. Only in-frame clones appear in the TCRdb table, and some are missing; sequencing was by immunoSEQ multiplex PCR. The table lists under 150,000 clones, approximately 80% of them singletons. Sequencing was carried out using PBMCs. This TCR was recovered from a woman aged 40 to 50 in good health and CMV-seropositive. J is TRBJ2-1 and V is TRBV19; D gene unclear. The CDR3 sequence is CASSISAGSNEQFF. CDR3 nucleotides: TGTGCCAGTAGTATTTCCGCAGGATCCAATGAGCAGTTCTTC.